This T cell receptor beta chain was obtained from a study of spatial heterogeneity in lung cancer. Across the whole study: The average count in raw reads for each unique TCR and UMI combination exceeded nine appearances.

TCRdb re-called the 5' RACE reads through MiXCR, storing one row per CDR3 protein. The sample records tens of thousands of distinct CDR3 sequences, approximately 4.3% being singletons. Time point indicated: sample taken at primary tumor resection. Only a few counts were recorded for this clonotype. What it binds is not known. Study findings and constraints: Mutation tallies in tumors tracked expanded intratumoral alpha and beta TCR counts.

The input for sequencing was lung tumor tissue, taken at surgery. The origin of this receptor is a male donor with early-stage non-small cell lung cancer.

The CDR3 DNA sequence: TGCGCCAGCAGCACCGGACAGGGCTGGACCGGGGAGCTGTTTTTT. It specifies CASSTGQGWTGELFF. The V call is TRBV5-1, the J call TRBJ2-2; 8 bases are a match to TRBD1. The V and J ends lost 4 bases and 5 bases, in that order; junction bases with no gene match: 7. Germline values: CDR1 SGHRS, CDR2 YFSETQ. The CDR3 is made up of 15 amino acids.